One and the same sample provided the 15 T cell receptor beta chains below, sequenced in a study of T cells in Graves' hyperthyroidism and ophthalmopathy. Researchers amplified the TCR beta CDR3 regions from RNA transcripts. Initially, a first-round RT-PCR of the TCR CDR3 employed the HTBI primer set. TCRdb reprocessed the multiplex PCR reads via MiXCR and lists one record per CDR3 protein. The table lists 400,000 to 600,000 distinct CDR3 sequences, less than 25% of them singletons. The source material was blood. These receptors originate from a young man with Graves' hyperthyroidism.

This clonotype was detected only a few times. The chain joins TRBV20-1 to TRBJ2-5; D unclear. CDR1 is DFQATT, CDR2 SNEGSKA, per germline (reference sequence). This CDR3 region has 11 residues. The CDR3 DNA follows: TGCAGAGCCGGGTACAAAGAGACCCAGTACTTC. It encodes CRAGYKETQYF.

The V and J genes are TRBV9 and TRBJ2-2; D is undetermined. Trimming pared 0 bases from V and 0 bases from J, leaving 9 bases between. This CDR3 is built from 16 residues. Germline V CDR1 and CDR2: SGDLS, YYNGEE. The CDR3 loop reads CASSVAGSPNTGELFF. As DNA, the CDR3 is TGTGCCAGCAGCGTAGCAGGCAGCCCGAACACCGGGGAGCTGTTTTTT.

This clonotype was seen many times. J is TRBJ1-1 and V is TRBV12-5; weak D call: TRBD1 (5 bases). This CDR3 has 15 residues. CDR1 LGHNT and CDR2 FRNRAP come from the germline V gene. The V end was cut by 0 bases, the J end by 0 bases, with 8 bases between. CDR3 protein: CASGLVTGLNTEAFF. The CDR3 DNA follows: TGTGCTAGTGGTTTGGTAACAGGACTGAACACTGAAGCTTTCTTT.

This rearrangement joins TRBV20-1 to TRBJ1-1, with D possibly TRBD1 on 6 matching bases. Looked up from germline, CDR1 is DFQATT and CDR2 is SNEGSKA (reference sequence). This CDR3 comprises 12 residues. Deletions cut 6 bases from V and 11 bases from J, with 19 bases between. CDR3 DNA: TGCAGTGCGCGAACAGGGAACTTAGAGGCTTTCTTT. It encodes CSARTGNLEAFF.

Points on this clonotype: The junction departs from germline at one end; a sequencing error may be responsible. The chain is built from TRBV2 and TRBJ1-2, with D maybe TRBD1 (5 bases). CDR3 size: 15 residues. CDR1 is SNHLY, CDR2 FYNNEI, per germline. The CDR3 protein is CASSEVRHWDYGFTF. For the CDR3, the DNA is TGTGCCAGCAGTGAGGTTCGGCATTGGGACTATGGCTTCACCTTC.

This clonotype was seen ten or more times. V gene TRBV5-1 combines with J gene TRBJ1-2, with a possible D match to TRBD1 (6 bases). The germline V gene has CDR1 SGHRS and CDR2 YFSETQ. The V and J ends lost 6 bases and 3 bases respectively, with 30 bases between them. The CDR3 contains 19 residues. In DNA, the CDR3 is TGCGCCAGCACCGAGGGTTACAAGGCACAGGGAATCGTCTACTATGGCTACACCTTC. The encoded protein is CASTEGYKAQGIVYYGYTF.

In this sample, this clonotype turned up many times. The genes are TRBV30 and TRBJ2-4; no clear D gene. Germline V gene lookup returns CDR1 GTSNPN and CDR2 SVGIG (reference sequence). V shed 0 bases and J shed 0 bases, with 6 bases lying between them. The CDR3 length is 14 residues. CDR3 sequence (DNA): TGTGCCTGGAGTGTAAATCTAGCCAAAAACATTCAGTACTTC. Translating gives CAWSVNLAKNIQYF. The complete variable domain, with remaining parts taken from reference TRBV30 and TRBJ2-4, reads SQTIHQWPATLVQPVGSPLSLECTVEGTSNPNLYWYRQAAGRGLQLLFYSVGIGQISSEVPQNLSASRPQDRQFILSSKKLLLSDSGFYLCAWSVNLAKNIQYFGAGTRLSVL.

On this clonotype: Since a much larger clone is just one base distant, this may be a read error. This rearrangement joins TRBV4-1 to TRBJ1-2; the D is unclear. Germline V lookup: CDR1 MGHRA, CDR2 YSYEKL. The CDR3 has 14 amino acids. Written as DNA, the CDR3 is TGCGCCAGCAGCGAAGAGACATACGATGGGGGCTACACCTTC. It codes for CASSEETYDGGYTF.

This clonotype was counted a few times. This chain uses TRBV20-1 with TRBJ1-5; TRBD1 is a possible D gene (5 bases). Trimming shortened V by 1 base and J by 6 bases, and 13 bases separated the two germline ends. CDR3 length: 14 residues. Per germline, CDR1 DFQATT and CDR2 SNEGSKA (reference sequence). In DNA, the CDR3 is TGCAGTGCTAGAGGAGCGCAGGGCGGTCAGCCCCAGCATTTT. Residues: CSARGAQGGQPQHF.

In its sample, this clonotype was seen many times. This rearrangement joins TRBV12-3 or TRBV12-4 to TRBJ1-1; D gene unclear. The CDR3 length is 15 residues. The V and J ends lost 3 bases and 1 base respectively, with 12 bases between them. CDR3 region: CASSLKMWWNTEAFF. The CDR3 coding sequence is TGTGCCAGCAGTTTGAAGATGTGGTGGAACACTGAAGCTTTCTTT.

As for this clonotype: A much more abundant neighbour one base away suggests this may be a read error. The genes are TRBV5-1 and TRBJ2-2; the D is unclear. Trimming stripped 3 bases from V and 7 bases from J, with 16 bases between. The CDR3 loop spans 15 amino acids. CDR1 and CDR2 (germline): SGHRS, YFSETQ. The CDR3 coding sequence is TGCGCCAGCAGCTGGTCCACCGGGCAGATCGGGGAGCTGTTTTTT. Protein sequence: CASSWSTGQIGELFF.

The genes are TRBV29-1 and TRBJ1-3; D unclear. The germline V and J ends were trimmed by 4 bases and 2 bases, with 12 bases remaining between them. The CDR3 sequence is 14 residues long. Per the germline V gene, CDR1 is SQVTM and CDR2 is ANQGSEA. The CDR3 region has the DNA TGCAGCGTTGTTTATCTAGGGACTGGAAACACCATATATTTT. Encoded protein: CSVVYLGTGNTIYF.

Ten or more counts support this clonotype. The rearrangement uses TRBV15 and TRBJ1-5, with D perhaps matching TRBD1 (6 bases). The CDR3 length is 15 residues. V was clipped by 1 base and J by 7 bases, with 14 bases between them. Germline-derived CDR1 and CDR2 are LNHNV and YYDKDF (reference sequence). CDR3 residues: CATSRGGNREQPQHF. CDR3 coding DNA: TGTGCCACCAGCAGAGGTGGGAACAGGGAACAGCCCCAGCATTTT. The full variable domain, rest sourced from reference TRBV15 and TRBJ1-5, is DAMVIQNPRYQVTQFGKPVTLSCSQTLNHNVMYWYQQKSSQAPKLLFHYYDKDFNNEADTPDNFQSRRPNTSFCFLDIRSPGLGDTAMYLCATSRGGNREQPQHFGDGTRLSIL.

The rearrangement joins TRBV28 to TRBJ2-7, with 14 bases aligning to TRBD2. V shed 5 bases and J 1 base; nucleotides not matched to a gene: 10. Germline V gene data show CDR1 as MDHEN and CDR2 as SYDVKM. This CDR3 has 18 amino acids. CDR3: CASSRTGTSGGNSYEQYF. CDR3 bases: TGTGCCAGCAGTCGTACCGGGACTAGCGGGGGCAATTCCTACGAGCAGTACTTC.

This clonotype was observed many times. This chain uses TRBV14 with TRBJ2-7, with TRBD1 as a possible D gene (6 bases). Deletions cut 4 bases from V and 1 base from J, with 11 bases between. Germline CDR1 SGHDN, CDR2 FVKESK. The CDR3 sequence is 14 residues long. The DNA of the CDR3 is TGTGCCAGCAGCCCCCGACAGGTATCCTACGAGCAGTACTTC. It translates to CASSPRQVSYEQYF.